The present entry profiles one T cell receptor beta chain with its context. Its recognized antigen is unknown. One base away there is no much larger clone; base qualities are not given. This entry belongs to a study of cytomegalovirus exposure and HLA in healthy donors listed by TCRdb under 2017. Background on the whole study: In an earlier analysis of 550 to 750 of the donors, less than 350 Gb of sequence data and 117 million unique TCR beta sequences from roughly 190 million T cells were reported. Every discovery cohort repertoire had been produced on one sequencing platform. Besides the first cohort of some 670 subjects, a separate validation cohort made up of over a hundred different subjects was used. A later genetic analysis took genome-wide SNP genotypes for about 65% of the 666 donors and used that subset as a discovery cohort. In a later analysis, previously published TCR beta repertoires from about 640 donors were re-analyzed and high-resolution HLA genotyping was added so that TCR occurrence patterns could be studied. Both class I and class II loci were covered by HLA typing, at four-digit resolution. Across under 500 genotyped donors of the cohort, an average of about 250,000 unique TCR beta nucleotide sequences per donor were sequenced, and 15% to 20% of those sequences were non-productive. The number of typed donors differed by locus: about 629-640 for A, B, C, DRB1 and DQB1; 500 to 550 for DQA1; 600 to 610 for DPA1; and roughly 490 for DPB1. An earlier analysis of several hundred of the donors applied high-throughput TCR beta sequencing to assess whether each TCR beta V gene segment acted as functional or pseudogenic. The study aimed to test whether cataloging public T cell receptors could reveal signatures of past pathogen exposure. The genetic ancestry cluster associated with self-reported Caucasian donors included 70% to 85% of the roughly 410 genotyped donors. An early release that covered more than 550 HLA-typed donors contained 300 to 350 gigabases of sequencing data and 75 million to 100 million unique TCR sequences. To predict cytomegalovirus infection status, the study combined high-throughput TCR immunosequencing, statistical association of individual TCRs with disease status, and machine learning. The study profiled the T cell repertoires of about 640 subjects by immunosequencing and related them to cytomegalovirus serostatus. Because of strong linkage in the cohort, a handful of DR-DQ haplotypes were treated as single units for association and clustering. Alongside the repertoire data, information on donor age, sex, ethnicity and CMV serostatus was compiled. Rather than using new phenotypic data, the later analysis identified candidate immune exposures from TCR beta sequences and from how often those sequences occurred across donors.

Library preparation employed the immunoSEQ multiplex PCR assay. For the multiplex PCR, a mixture combining 60 forward primers for TCR Vbeta segments and 13 reverse primers for TCR Jbeta segments was used. Amplification of the CDR3 region of rearranged TCR beta genes was performed with a multiplex PCR assay on genomic DNA. Amplified TCR beta libraries were sequenced as 87-base-pair reads on the Illumina HiSeq System. The study's processing was this. Across the 640 or so repertoires, a later analysis counted approximately 83 million unique TCR beta chains, roughly 11 million of which were shared by at least two donors. Raw reads were error-corrected and collapsed into unique sequences by a nearest-neighbor algorithm in which closely related sequences were merged to remove PCR and sequencing errors. To assign V, D and J gene segments, CDR3 sequences were aligned to IMGT reference sequences. For a sequence to be retained, a match of at least six nucleotides to both a V gene segment and a J gene segment was required. A rearrangement counted as productive if the CDR3 had no stop codons and remained in frame with V and J, and every other rearrangement counted as non-productive. CDR3 was defined according to IMGT convention as the region running from the second conserved V-encoded cysteine to the conserved J-encoded phenylalanine. In an earlier analysis of just under 600 of the donors, sequences lacking an unambiguous match to a single V gene segment were excluded. An earlier analysis of over 450 of the donors classified V segments as functional when productive rearrangements were above 56.7% and as segregating when the standard deviation between donors was above 5%. A statistical classification framework was built to diagnose cytomegalovirus status from the catalog of TCR beta chain sequences. In a later analysis, TCR nucleotide sequences were compared against IMGT/GENE-DB human TR gene sequences so that V and J genes could be assigned. A later analysis assigned CDR3 sequences and most-parsimonious VDJ recombination scenarios with the TCRdist pipeline. A later analysis defined each TCR beta chain by its CDR3 amino acid sequence plus V-gene family, and excluded reads lacking a unique V-gene family. As a way to deal with suspected cross-contamination and a sequencing artifact, a later analysis dropped 450 to 600 nucleotide sequences that were highly shared and had low generation probability. For each public chain, a later analysis derived a clonal expansion index from normalized ranks of inferred template counts within each repertoire. In a later analysis, generation probabilities were computed using a VDJ recombination model fitted to out-of-frame rearrangements, and the results were checked against IGoR. Hypergeometric tests were used in a later analysis to score TCR-TCR, TCR-HLA and TCR-CMV co-occurrence, with a repertoire-size bias correction applied to the TCR pairs. False discovery rates were estimated in a later analysis by permuting HLA or CMV assignments 20 times. A later analysis grouped co-occurring TCRs with DBSCAN, adding TCRdist sequence similarity when clustering within HLA-allele-positive subsets. For co-occurrence clustering, repertoires with fewer than 30,000 or more than 120,000 public chains were excluded, along with a handful of repertoires with anomalous nucleotide sharing. The table was pulled from immuneACCESS by TCRdb, which kept in-frame rearrangements only. Such tables lose some clones; where checked, under half of the loss comes from unresolved V genes, and the rest has no known cause. From that table come the V and J calls and clone size; the DNA was used to work out D and trimming. The sample yields 95,000 to 130,000 clones; approximately 81% were counted once. The ten most abundant clones make up about 3.9% of the sample.

Counted from cysteine to phenylalanine, this CDR3 has 14 amino acids. Only the CDR3 DNA is retained, 42 bases long and in frame from the first base. From a lookup of the germline V gene, CDR1 and CDR2 are MRHNA and SNTAGT. Trimming takes 3 bases from V and 4 bases from J, and the germline ends sit 11 bases apart. In total, roughly 670 healthy bone marrow donors made up the cohort. At the time of sampling, every cohort member was nominally healthy, though immune exposures that went unrecorded were likely present. The donor was CMV seronegative and belonged to the group of 380 or so seronegative cohort members. Every donor gave a peripheral blood sample, and the peripheral blood mononuclear cells from that sample were used for TCR beta sequencing. The Qiagen DNeasy Blood Extraction Kit was used to extract genomic DNA from the blood cell samples. Here is what the overall study found, with its caveats: A later analysis reported that several top co-occurrence clusters appeared linked to parvovirus B19, influenza, CMV and Epstein-Barr virus. Specific HLA alleles were associated with 15,000 to 20,000 TCR beta sequences at a false discovery rate of 0.05 in a later analysis. Three of the identified cytomegalovirus-associated TCR beta chains were confirmed in vitro to be specific for cytomegalovirus antigens. For the cohort, immune exposure information was limited to CMV serostatus. The sequencing pipeline was judged likely to have produced a cluster of highly shared sequence variants as a technical artifact. When HLA alleles, especially DR and DQ, strongly co-occurred, TCR associations were difficult to assign to individual alleles. The classifier was reported to diagnose cytomegalovirus status with high specificity and sensitivity in both the original cohort and the validation cohort. In a later analysis, TCR association rates were found to vary across HLA loci, with the most associated TCRs seen for DRB1 alleles and the fewest for HLA-C alleles. An earlier analysis of some 590 of the donors showed that most TCR beta V segments appeared in productive rearrangements either about 90% or about 30% of the time, which broadly matched IMGT annotations. According to a later analysis, most CMV-associated TCR beta chains appeared to be HLA-restricted, and the HLA associations seemed to be driven largely by CMV exposure. Linkage disequilibrium might explain the correlated functional status among segregating V segments, but an unknown experimental factor could not be excluded. A further reported finding was that TCR beta sequences accurately predicted the HLA-A and HLA-B alleles for most subjects in the first cohort. In a later genetic analysis, fewer N-insertions in productive TCRs were reported among donors in an Asian-associated ancestry cluster than the roughly 670-donor mean. In the study, roughly 160 TCR beta chains were listed as associated with cytomegalovirus. Most TCR sequences were seen in very few donors, while some public TCRs were found in many individuals. Only TCR beta chains were sequenced in this cohort, and the absence of alpha or paired-chain data limited detectable features. V-gene and J-gene trimming of TCR beta chains was associated with a missense DCLRE1C variant in a later genetic analysis, and the association was replicated in an independent cohort. Approximately 18 rarely observed V segments, including chromosome 9 orphons, were excluded from the earlier analysis of approximately 500 of the donors because counts were too low. In a later analysis, HLA-associated TCR beta chains showed more clonal expansion and lower generation probabilities than non-associated chains that were equally common. Sequencing depth was assumed to be roughly uniform across donors in the presence/absence analyses, though that assumption may not hold. It was suggested by the authors that the approach could potentially be generalized to other disease states and immunological phenotypes. Some IMGT-functional V segments, including TRBV6-2 and TRBV6-3, could not be told apart with the 87-base-pair reads, so those segments were excluded. Because HLA typing was missing for some donors at each locus, association tests included only the typed subset.

Sequencing used PBMCs. The rearrangement joined TRBV6-4 to TRBJ2-3; TRBD2 might be the D gene, on 6 matching bases. The sequence was collected from a woman aged 25 to 39 in good health and CMV-seronegative. CDR3 region: CASSEEGLSDTQYF. The DNA is TGTGCCAGCAGTGAGGAGGGCCTATCAGATACGCAGTATTTT.